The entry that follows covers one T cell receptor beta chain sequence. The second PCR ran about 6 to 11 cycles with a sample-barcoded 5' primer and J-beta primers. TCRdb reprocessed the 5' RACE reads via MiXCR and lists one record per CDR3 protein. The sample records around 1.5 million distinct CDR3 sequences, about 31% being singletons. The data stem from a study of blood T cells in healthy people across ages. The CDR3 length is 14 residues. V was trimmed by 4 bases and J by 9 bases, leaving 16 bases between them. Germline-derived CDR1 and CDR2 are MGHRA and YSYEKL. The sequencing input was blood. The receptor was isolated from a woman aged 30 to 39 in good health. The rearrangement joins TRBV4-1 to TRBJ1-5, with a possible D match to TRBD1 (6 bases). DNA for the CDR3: TGCGCCAGCAGCCCACAGGGTGGGTATCGGCCCCAGCATTTT. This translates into CASSPQGGYRPQHF.